Listed below are T cell receptor beta chains from one sample, sequenced in a study of OX40 agonist ivuxolimab in advanced cancers. Generated by immunoSEQ multiplex PCR, the TCRdb table keeps only in-frame clones and is missing some. This repertoire shows tens of thousands of clones, 92% found once; its top ten account for 0.62%. The sequencing here drew on CD4+ or CD8+ T cells sorted from blood, taken in a trial of the OX40 agonist ivuxolimab. The source is an adult with an advanced solid tumor such as melanoma, head and neck, liver or kidney cancer. Both conserved end residues are part of each CDR3. A D gene is named only where the DNA matches it firmly. The size of a clone is reported for some rows only, either as once, few or many, or as a class for expanded clones.

D	V	J	size	CDR3	DNA
NA	TRBV2	TRBJ2-1	NA	CASTKDRSFNEQFF	TGTGCCAGCACAAAGGACAGATCTTTTAATGAGCAGTTCTTC
NA	TRBV6-5	TRBJ1-4	NA	CASSYLSRTEKLFF	TGTGCCAGCAGTTATTTGTCCAGAACGGAAAAACTGTTTTTT
TRBD1	TRBV11-2	TRBJ1-1	few	CASSRTGFEAFF	TGTGCCAGCAGCCGGACAGGGTTTGAAGCTTTCTTT
TRBD2	TRBV6-1	TRBJ2-7	NA	CASSPGVAGRLEQYF	TGTGCCAGCAGCCCCGGGGTAGCGGGGAGGCTTGAGCAGTACTTC
NA	TRBV5-4	TRBJ2-5	NA	CASSLEGPRGETQYF	TGTGCCAGCAGCTTGGAAGGGCCACGCGGAGAGACCCAGTACTTC
NA	TRBV7-8	TRBJ1-5	NA	CASSLPGGNQPQHF	TGTGCCAGCAGCTTACCAGGTGGAAATCAGCCCCAGCATTTT
TRBD2	TRBV6-5	TRBJ2-1	NA	CASSYRSGGVKNEQFF	TGTGCCAGCAGTTACCGAAGCGGGGGGGTCAAAAATGAGCAGTTCTTC
TRBD2	TRBV7-9	TRBJ2-7	NA	CASSRGVSNSYEQYF	TGTGCCAGCAGCCGGGGGGTCTCAAACTCCTACGAGCAGTACTTC
NA	TRBV6-5	TRBJ1-5	once	CASSYSKHRGNQPQHF	TGTGCCAGCAGTTACTCAAAGCACAGGGGCAATCAGCCCCAGCATTTT
NA	TRBV5-8	TRBJ2-2	NA	CASSLGTVSNTGELFF	TGTGCCAGCAGCTTGGGGACAGTGTCGAACACCGGGGAGCTGTTTTTT
TRBD1	TRBV30	TRBJ1-3	NA	CAWSRIVGQDISGNTIYF	TGTGCCTGGAGTAGAATAGTGGGACAGGACATCTCTGGAAACACCATATATTTT
TRBD2	TRBV5-3	TRBJ2-5	NA	CARSHSGAAIAKETQYF	TGTGCCAGAAGTCATAGCGGGGCGGCTATAGCGAAAGAGACCCAGTACTTC
TRBD1	TRBV6-5	TRBJ2-7	NA	CASSRPGQGSYEQYF	TGTGCCAGCAGTAGACCGGGACAGGGTTCCTACGAGCAGTACTTC
TRBD1	TRBV30	TRBJ1-2	NA	CAWSIWTGLDGYTF	TGTGCCTGGAGTATATGGACAGGGTTGGATGGCTACACCTTC
TRBD2	TRBV30	TRBJ2-1	NA	CAWSWRGEQFF	TGTGCCTGGAGCTGGCGGGGGGAACAGTTCTTC
TRBD1	TRBV25-1	TRBJ1-2	NA	CASSEPGTGSYGYTF	TGTGCCAGCAGTGAACCCGGGACAGGGTCCTATGGCTACACCTTC
NA	TRBV5-4	TRBJ1-1	once	CASSLAGRGDTEAFF	TGTGCCAGCAGCTTGGCCGGGAGGGGTGACACTGAAGCTTTCTTT
TRBD2	TRBV11-2	TRBJ2-3	NA	CASSRTSGWGDTQYF	TGTGCCAGCAGCCGGACTAGCGGGTGGGGCGATACGCAGTATTTT
NA	TRBV18	TRBJ2-7	NA	CASSPPARAYEQYF	TGTGCCAGCTCACCACCTGCCAGGGCCTACGAGCAGTACTTC
TRBD2	TRBV5-6	TRBJ2-6	NA	CASSLTLAALAGANVLTF	TGTGCCAGCAGCTTGACACTAGCGGCACTAGCTGGGGCCAACGTCCTGACTTTC
TRBD1	TRBV5-6	TRBJ2-4	NA	CASSPGGQGVSIQYF	TGTGCCAGCAGCCCTGGGGGACAGGGGGTTAGCATTCAGTACTTC
TRBD2	TRBV7-3	TRBJ2-7	NA	CASSLGTSGEQYF	TGTGCCAGCAGCCTTGGGACTAGCGGCGAGCAGTACTTC
NA	TRBV6-6	TRBJ1-1	NA	CASTPRGGAYTEAFF	TGTGCCAGCACCCCTAGGGGCGGGGCTTACACTGAAGCTTTCTTT
NA	TRBV5-1	TRBJ2-2	NA	CASSLPGGTAGTGELFF	TGCGCCAGCAGCTTACCTGGCGGGACCGCCGGGACCGGGGAGCTGTTTTTT
TRBD2	TRBV27	TRBJ2-3	NA	CASRKVTAGRTDTQYF	TGTGCCAGCAGAAAGGTTACAGCGGGACGCACAGATACGCAGTATTTT
TRBD2	TRBV6-5	TRBJ2-1	NA	CASSPGLAGANEQFF	TGTGCCAGCAGTCCGGGACTAGCGGGAGCCAATGAGCAGTTCTTC
NA	TRBV6-1	TRBJ1-5	NA	CASSDRVGRNQPQHF	TGTGCCAGCAGTGACAGGGTAGGGCGCAATCAGCCCCAGCATTTT
TRBD1	TRBV2	TRBJ1-2	NA	CASHPTGAGGYTF	TGTGCCAGCCACCCTACAGGGGCCGGTGGCTACACCTTC
NA	TRBV9	TRBJ2-2	few	CASSPLPPGNTGELFF	TGTGCCAGCAGCCCTCTACCACCGGGGAACACCGGGGAGCTGTTTTTT
NA	TRBV18	TRBJ1-1	NA	CASSPSGEEAFF	TGTGCCAGCTCGCCCTCTGGTGAGGAAGCTTTCTTT
NA	TRBV6-1	TRBJ2-5	NA	CASNPTGTQETQYF	TGTGCCAGCAATCCGACAGGCACTCAAGAGACCCAGTACTTC
NA	TRBV19	TRBJ2-5	NA	CASSPGLPGKETQYF	TGTGCCAGTAGTCCCGGTCTACCGGGGAAGGAGACCCAGTACTTC
TRBD2	TRBV5-3	TRBJ2-1	once	CARSYRTLAGGPHEQFF	TGTGCCAGAAGCTATAGAACACTAGCGGGAGGGCCCCATGAGCAGTTCTTC
NA	TRBV30	TRBJ1-4	NA	CAWSVSGTYNEKLFF	TGTGCCTGGAGTGTAAGTGGGACTTATAATGAAAAACTGTTTTTT
TRBD1	TRBV7-9	TRBJ1-2	NA	CASSFDRAGGYTF	TGTGCCAGCAGCTTCGACAGGGCCGGTGGCTACACCTTC
NA	TRBV6-1	TRBJ1-1	NA	CASSEGHSGNTEAFF	TGTGCCAGCAGTGAAGGCCATTCGGGGAACACTGAAGCTTTCTTT
NA	TRBV25-1	TRBJ2-5	NA	CASSEYGPGQETQYF	TGTGCCAGCAGTGAATATGGGCCAGGCCAGGAGACCCAGTACTTC
NA	TRBV30	TRBJ2-3	NA	CAWSVGGLSHTQYF	TGTGCCTGGAGTGTAGGAGGATTATCGCATACGCAGTATTTT
NA	TRBV5-1	TRBJ2-7	NA	CASSLGAGTYEQYF	TGCGCCAGCAGCTTGGGGGCAGGAACCTACGAGCAGTACTTC
NA	TRBV5-1	TRBJ2-5	NA	CASSSLGGRTQYF	TGCGCCAGCAGCTCGCTCGGAGGAAGGACCCAGTACTTC
NA	TRBV5-1	TRBJ1-1	NA	CASTQYQGGQNTEAFF	TGCGCCAGCACCCAATATCAGGGTGGGCAAAACACTGAAGCTTTCTTT
TRBD1	TRBV5-6	TRBJ1-1	NA	CASSPLGQGATDTEAFF	TGTGCCAGCAGCCCTCTCGGACAGGGGGCTACGGACACTGAAGCTTTCTTT
NA	TRBV4-1	TRBJ2-1	NA	CASSQGRSDNEQFF	TGCGCCAGCAGCCAAGGGCGGAGCGACAATGAGCAGTTCTTC